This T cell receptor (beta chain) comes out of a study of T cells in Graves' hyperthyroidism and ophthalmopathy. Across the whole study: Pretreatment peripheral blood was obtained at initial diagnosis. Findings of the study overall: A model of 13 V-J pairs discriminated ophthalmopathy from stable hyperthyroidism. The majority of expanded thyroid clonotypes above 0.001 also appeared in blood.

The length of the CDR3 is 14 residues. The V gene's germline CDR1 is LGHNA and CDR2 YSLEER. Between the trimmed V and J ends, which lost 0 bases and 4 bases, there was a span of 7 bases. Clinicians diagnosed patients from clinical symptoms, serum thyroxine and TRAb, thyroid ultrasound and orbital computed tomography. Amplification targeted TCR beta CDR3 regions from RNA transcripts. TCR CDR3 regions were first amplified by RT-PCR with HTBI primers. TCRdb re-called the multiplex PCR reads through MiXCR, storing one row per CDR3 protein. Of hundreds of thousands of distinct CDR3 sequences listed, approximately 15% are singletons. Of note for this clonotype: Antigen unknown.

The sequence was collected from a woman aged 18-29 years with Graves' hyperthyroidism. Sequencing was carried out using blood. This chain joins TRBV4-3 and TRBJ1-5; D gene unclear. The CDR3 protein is CASSQEVSNQPQHF. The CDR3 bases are TGCGCCAGCAGCCAAGAAGTATCAAATCAGCCCCAGCATTTT.